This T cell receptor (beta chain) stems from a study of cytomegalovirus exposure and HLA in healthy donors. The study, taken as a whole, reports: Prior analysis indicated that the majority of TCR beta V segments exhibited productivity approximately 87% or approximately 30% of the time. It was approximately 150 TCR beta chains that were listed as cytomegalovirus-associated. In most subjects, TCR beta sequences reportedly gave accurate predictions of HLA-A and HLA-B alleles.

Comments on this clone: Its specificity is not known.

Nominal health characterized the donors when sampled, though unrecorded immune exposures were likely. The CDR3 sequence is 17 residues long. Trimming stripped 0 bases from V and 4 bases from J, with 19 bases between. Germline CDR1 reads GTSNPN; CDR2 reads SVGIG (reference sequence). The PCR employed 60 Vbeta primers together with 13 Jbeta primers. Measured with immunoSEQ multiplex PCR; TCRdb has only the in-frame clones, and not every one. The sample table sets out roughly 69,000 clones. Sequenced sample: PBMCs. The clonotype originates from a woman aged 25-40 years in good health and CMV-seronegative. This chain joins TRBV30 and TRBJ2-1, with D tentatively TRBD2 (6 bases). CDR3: CAWSVVSGDSFYNEQFF. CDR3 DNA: TGTGCCTGGAGTGTAGTTAGTGGGGACTCATTTTACAATGAGCAGTTCTTC.